The entry below describes one T cell receptor (beta chain). The sample comes from a study of blood T cell repertoires in COVID-19. For the study at large: Samples taken during acute and convalescent COVID-19 were collected in the United States, Italy and Spain.

The data were produced by immunoSEQ multiplex PCR, yet TCRdb's version contains in-frame clones alone and is incomplete. In the table there are roughly 18,000 clones, 91% of which are singletons. The CDR3 loop spans 14 amino acids. CDR1 and CDR2 from the germline V gene are SGDLS and YYNGEE. Trimming shortened V by 7 bases and J by 6 bases, and 14 bases separated the two germline ends. V and J are TRBV9 and TRBJ1-6; no definite D call. This clonotype was obtained from a human donor in a cohort sampled during active COVID-19. Sequencing was done on a sample of peripheral blood. In DNA, the CDR3 is TGTGCCAGCGGAGACGGAGGTATTAATTCACCCCTCCACTTT. This encodes CASGDGGINSPLHF.